What follows are 4 T cell receptor beta chains derived from one specimen sequenced in a study of shared clonotypes between healthy human individuals (dated by TCRdb to between 2020 and 2021). CD8 naive samples were obtained by positive selection for CCR7 among CD45RO-negative cells, yielding a CD45RA+CCR7+ population from which TemRA cells were excluded. The library was obtained by the immunoSEQ multiplex PCR assay. The table was pulled from immuneACCESS by TCRdb, which kept in-frame rearrangements only. Such tables lose some clones; where checked, under half of the loss comes from unresolved V genes, and the rest has no known cause. This sample comprises roughly 810,000 clones, 96% of them detected only once. Jointly, the top ten make up about 0.22% of the sample. Sequencing input: naive CD8+ T cells sorted from blood. The cell subset or site label, read with the paper, signifies: CD45RA+CCR7+. These receptors were obtained from a young man in good health.

This clone is a singleton in its sample. J is TRBJ1-2 and V is TRBV6-6; the D is unclear. The CDR3 has 13 residues. Germline V gene sequence: CDR1 MNHNY, CDR2 SVGAGI (reference sequence). Trimming shortened V by 5 bases and J by 2 bases, and 9 bases separated the two germline ends. CDR3 sequence (DNA): TGTGCCAGCAGTGAGGACGGGAACTATGGCTACACCTTC. This codes for CASSEDGNYGYTF.

The rearrangement joins TRBV7-9 to TRBJ2-2; tentative D call: TRBD1 (5 bases). The V gene lost 5 bases and the J gene lost 0 bases, with 19 bases spanning the gap. There are 18 residues in the CDR3. Germline loops: CDR1 SEHNR, CDR2 FQNEAQ (reference sequence). CDR3: CASSHGQALYANTGELFF. The CDR3 DNA follows: TGTGCCAGCAGCCATGGACAAGCCTTATACGCGAACACCGGGGAGCTGTTTTTT.

The chain has TRBV29-1 and TRBJ1-4; D unclear. The CDR3 is 15 residues long. The V end was cut by 4 bases, the J end by 7 bases, with 19 bases between. Looked up from germline, CDR1 is SQVTM and CDR2 is ANQGSEA. The CDR3, as DNA: TGCAGCGTTGTCCTAGTTGGGTTCTCGGGTGAAAAACTGTTTTTT. Protein product: CSVVLVGFSGEKLFF.

The genes are TRBV27 and TRBJ2-1; no definite D call. Per the germline V gene, CDR1 is MNHEY and CDR2 is SMNVEV (reference sequence). This CDR3 contains 12 residues. The germline V and J ends were trimmed by 4 bases and 7 bases, with 8 bases remaining between them. The CDR3 DNA reads TGTGCCAGCAGTTCTGGCTGGAATGAGCAGTTCTTC. Protein sequence: CASSSGWNEQFF.